The 14 T cell receptor beta chains below come from one sample, sequenced in a study of beta chain features in type 1 diabetes. Isolated RNA was reverse transcribed in full, so expressed TCRB transcripts were sequenced. Some clones are missing from TCRdb's copy, which holds only in-frame ones; the method was immunoSEQ multiplex PCR. The sample yields some 150,000 clones, 11% seen once. Sequencing was done on a sample of central memory CD4+ T cells from blood. Every receptor here comes from a young man in good health.

The chain is built from TRBV10-3 and TRBJ1-2; D is ambiguous. Trimming removed 6 bases from V and 0 bases from J, with 11 bases in between. The germline CDR1 and CDR2 sequences are ENHRY and SYGVKD. The CDR3 is made up of 14 amino acids. CDR3 amino acids: CAIRGDGANYGYTF. The DNA of the CDR3 is TGTGCCATCAGGGGTGACGGTGCTAACTATGGCTACACCTTC.

The V call is TRBV6-5, the J call TRBJ2-1; D remains ambiguous. Per the germline V gene, CDR1 is MNHEY and CDR2 is SVGAGI. V was trimmed by 0 bases and J by 3 bases, leaving 6 bases between them. This CDR3 has 14 residues. CDR3: CASSYSQVYNEQFF. CDR3 nucleotides: TGTGCCAGCAGTTACTCCCAGGTCTACAATGAGCAGTTCTTC.

The gene calls are TRBV4-1 and TRBJ2-1; 11 bases match TRBD2. V was clipped by 1 base and J by 1 base; unmatched bases: 6. Germline-derived CDR1 and CDR2 are MGHRA and YSYEKL. The CDR3 totals 18 residues. The CDR3 loop is CASSQGLAGGWSYNEQFF. As DNA, the CDR3 is TGCGCCAGCAGCCAAGGCTTAGCGGGAGGGTGGTCCTACAATGAGCAGTTCTTC.

This clone showed up just a few times. The chain is built from TRBV6-5 and TRBJ2-4; 8 positions match TRBD1. This CDR3 is built from 13 residues. V lost 6 bases to trimming and J lost 8 bases; unmatched junction nucleotides: 6. Germline CDR1 and CDR2: MNHEY and SVGAGI. The CDR3 DNA follows: TGTGCCAGCAGGCCGACAGGGGTAGACATTCAGTACTTC. This sequence encodes CASRPTGVDIQYF.

This chain connects TRBV10-3 to TRBJ2-6, with D possibly TRBD2 on 5 matching bases. The CDR3 spans 15 residues. Trimming left V 3 bases short and J 4 bases short, with 10 bases between. Germline lookup yields CDR1 ENHRY and CDR2 SYGVKD. Here the CDR3 reads CAISDSPGGANVLTF. The CDR3 bases are TGTGCCATCAGTGACAGCCCGGGAGGGGCCAACGTCCTGACTTTC.

This clone was picked up many times. The genes are TRBV7-2 and TRBJ2-7; 10 bases are a match to TRBD2. With 5 bases clipped from V and 1 base from J, the junction kept 11 bases outside the gene matches. This CDR3 is 17 amino acids long. In germline, CDR1 is SGHTA, CDR2 FQGNSA. This chain's CDR3 is CASSPPSAGGLSYEQYF. DNA for the CDR3: TGTGCCAGCAGCCCCCCCTCAGCGGGGGGGTTATCCTACGAGCAGTACTTC.

The chain recombines TRBV27 with TRBJ2-7, with 8 nucleotides matching TRBD1. The CDR3 runs to 14 residues. V dropped 6 bases and J dropped 2; count of bases not matched to a gene: 6. The germline gives CDR1 MNHEY, CDR2 SMNVEV (reference sequence). This CDR3 reads CASRVDRATYEQYF. CDR3 DNA sequence: TGTGCCAGCAGGGTGGACAGGGCAACCTACGAGCAGTACTTC.

This chain joins TRBV4-2 and TRBJ2-7; D perhaps matches TRBD1 (6 bases). Germline V gives CDR1 LGHNA, CDR2 YNFKEQ. V was clipped by 0 bases and J by 7 bases, with 16 bases between them. CDR3 length: 15 amino acids. The CDR3 nucleotides are TGTGCCAGCAGCCAAGAGTTGAAGGGGCAGGGGGAGCAGTACTTC. As protein: CASSQELKGQGEQYF.

In its sample, this clone was seen once. The chain has TRBV23-1 and TRBJ1-2, with 7 positions matching TRBD1. TRBV23-1 is an ORF, with its function uncertain. V was clipped by 4 bases and J by 0 bases; unmatched bases: 5. The CDR3 totals 15 residues. The chain's CDR3 is CASSPFRGPNYGYTF. The CDR3 DNA follows: TGCGCCAGCAGTCCATTTAGGGGGCCTAACTATGGCTACACCTTC.

This clone occurred a few times. The V call is TRBV5-1, the J call TRBJ2-3; D unclear. Trimming took 2 bases from V and 5 from J, leaving 15 bases between them. CDR1 is SGHRS and CDR2 is YFSETQ in the germline V gene. CDR3 length: 15 residues. The CDR3 region is CASSFDRAARDTQYF. CDR3 bases: TGCGCCAGCAGCTTCGATAGGGCGGCGAGAGATACGCAGTATTTT.

The chain carries TRBV7-9 and TRBJ1-3; no definite D call. Germline CDR1 reads SEHNR; CDR2 reads FQNEAQ (reference sequence). This CDR3 contains 16 residues. V shed 2 bases and J shed 0 bases, with 11 bases lying between them. DNA of the CDR3: TGTGCCAGCAGCTTAAGTACCGGGAGCTCTGGAAACACCATATATTTT. Translation gives CASSLSTGSSGNTIYF.

The CDR3: CASSYRGLDSPLHF. The CDR3 bases are TGTGCCAGCAGTTACAGGGGGCTAGATTCACCCCTCCACTTT. V is TRBV6-6 and J is TRBJ1-6; 7 bases align to TRBD1. Looked up from germline, CDR1 is MNHNY and CDR2 is SVGAGI (reference sequence). The CDR3 spans 14 residues. With V trimmed by 2 bases and J by 8 bases, 3 bases remained unmatched.

This clone was counted between two and nine times. V is TRBV5-1 and J is TRBJ2-2; 8 bases align to TRBD1. Germline CDR1 reads SGHRS; CDR2 reads YFSETQ. CDR3 length equals 16 residues. The J segment lost 1 base and the V segment lost 0 bases, leaving 2 bases of the junction unmatched. This CDR3 is CASSLGGTGNTGELFF. The CDR3 DNA sequence: TGCGCCAGCAGCTTGGGAGGGACAGGGAACACCGGGGAGCTGTTTTTT.

The V call is TRBV4-3, the J call TRBJ2-1, with TRBD2 matching 11 bases. V was clipped by 1 base and J by 16 bases; unmatched bases: 6. The CDR3 totals 13 residues. CDR1 LGHNA and CDR2 YSLEER come from the germline V gene. CDR3 bases: TGCGCCAGCAGCCAAGGCGTGACTAGCGGGGTTTTCTTC. Translation gives CASSQGVTSGVFF.